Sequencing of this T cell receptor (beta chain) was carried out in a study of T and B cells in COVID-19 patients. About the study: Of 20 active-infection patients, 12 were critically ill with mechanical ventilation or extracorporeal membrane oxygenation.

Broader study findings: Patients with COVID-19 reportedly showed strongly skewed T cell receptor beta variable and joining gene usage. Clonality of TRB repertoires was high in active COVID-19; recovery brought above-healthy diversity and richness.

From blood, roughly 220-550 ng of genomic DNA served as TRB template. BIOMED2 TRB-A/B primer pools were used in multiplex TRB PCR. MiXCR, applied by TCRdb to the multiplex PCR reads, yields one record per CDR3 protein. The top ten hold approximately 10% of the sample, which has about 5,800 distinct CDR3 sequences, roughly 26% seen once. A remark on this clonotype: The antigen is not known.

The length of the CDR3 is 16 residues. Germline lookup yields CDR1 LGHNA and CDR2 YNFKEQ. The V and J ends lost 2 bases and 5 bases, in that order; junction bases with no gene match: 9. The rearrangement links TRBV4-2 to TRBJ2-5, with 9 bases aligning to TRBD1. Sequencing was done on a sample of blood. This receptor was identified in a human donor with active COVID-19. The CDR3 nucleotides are TGTGCCAGCAGCCAACTTTGGACAGGGGAGGGGGAGACCCAGTACTTC. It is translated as CASSQLWTGEGETQYF.